The rows below give T cell receptor beta chains drawn from one sample of a study of T cells in Graves' hyperthyroidism and ophthalmopathy. MiXCR was run by TCRdb on the multiplex PCR reads, yielding one entry per CDR3 protein. Of 450,000 to 700,000 distinct CDR3 sequences in the sample, more than 45% are singletons; the top ten hold around 17%. Sequencing was done on a sample of peripheral blood or thyroid tissue (not recorded which). All receptors derive from an adult woman with Graves' disease, either hyperthyroidism or ophthalmopathy (not recorded which). Both conserved end residues are part of each CDR3. D genes are given only for firm matches. Clone sizes are given selectively: once, few, many, or a class where the clone is expanded.

TRBV20-1	TRBJ2-7	many	.	TGCAGTGCCCCTCTCTCCTACGAGCAGTACTTC	CSAPLSYEQYF
TRBV2	TRBJ2-7	many	.	.	CASILGGTVFEQYF
TRBV2	TRBJ2-7	once	.	TGTGCCAGCAGTGATGACTCTTCCTCCTACGAGCAGTACTTC	CASSDDSSSYEQYF
TRBV24-1	TRBJ2-5	.	.	TGTGCCACCAGTGGGGAGAAAGAGACCCAGTACTTC	CATSGEKETQYF
TRBV10-2	TRBJ1-5	many	.	TGCGCCACTAAGGGTGGGGGCACTCAGCCCCAGCATTTT	CATKGGGTQPQHF
TRBV20-1	TRBJ2-6	many	.	TGCAGTGCTAGTGAGGGCCTTAGAAACTCTGGGGCCAACGTCCTGACTTTC	CSASEGLRNSGANVLTF
TRBV29-1	TRBJ2-5	once	.	TGCAGCGTTGAATCGGCCCAAGAGACCCAGTACTTC	CSVESAQETQYF
TRBV19	TRBJ2-6	once	TRBD2	TGTGCCAGTAGTATATATGGCGGGAGGGCCGGGGCCAACGTCCTGACTTTC	CASSIYGGRAGANVLTF
TRBV6-4	TRBJ1-6	many	TRBD1	TGTGCCAGCAGTGTACAGGGGGCGAATAATTCACCCCTCCACTTT	CASSVQGANNSPLHF
TRBV2	TRBJ2-7	.	TRBD1	TGTGCCAGCAAACCGGGACAGGGGGCACTCTACGAGCAGTACTTC	CASKPGQGALYEQYF
TRBV10-3	TRBJ2-5	.	TRBD2	TGTGCCATTAGGAGACTAGCGGGCCCCCAGGCCCAGTACTTC	CAIRRLAGPQAQYF
TRBV2	TRBJ1-1	.	TRBD1	TGTGCCAGCATTCCAAGGACAGGCTCTGGAAACACTGAAGCTTTCTTT	CASIPRTGSGNTEAFF
TRBV15	TRBJ2-5	.	.	TGTGCCACCAGCAGCCCCCGGGAAGGGCATGGCCAAGAGACCCAGTACTTC	CATSSPREGHGQETQYF